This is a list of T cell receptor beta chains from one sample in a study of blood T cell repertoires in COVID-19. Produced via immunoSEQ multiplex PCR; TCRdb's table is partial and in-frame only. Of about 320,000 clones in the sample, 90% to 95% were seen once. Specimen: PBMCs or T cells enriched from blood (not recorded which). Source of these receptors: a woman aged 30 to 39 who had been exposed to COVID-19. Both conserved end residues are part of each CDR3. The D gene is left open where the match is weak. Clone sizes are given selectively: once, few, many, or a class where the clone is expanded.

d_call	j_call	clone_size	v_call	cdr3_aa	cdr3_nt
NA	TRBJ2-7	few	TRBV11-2	CASSLVYAGRTYEQYF	TGTGCCAGCAGCTTAGTTTACGCAGGGAGGACCTACGAGCAGTACTTC
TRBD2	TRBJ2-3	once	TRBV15	CATSRLPSGGVDTQYF	TGTGCCACCAGCAGGCTTCCTAGCGGGGGGGTGGATACGCAGTATTTT
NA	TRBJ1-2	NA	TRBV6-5	CASSYGRAPYGYTF	TGTGCCAGCAGTTACGGCAGGGCGCCCTATGGCTACACCTTC
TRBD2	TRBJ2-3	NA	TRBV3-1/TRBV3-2	CASGVLAATSTDTQYF	TGTGCCAGCGGAGTCCTAGCGGCCACTAGCACAGATACGCAGTATTTT
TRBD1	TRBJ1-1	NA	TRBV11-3	CASSQGQGALNTEAFF	TGTGCCAGCAGCCAGGGACAGGGGGCGTTGAACACTGAAGCTTTCTTT
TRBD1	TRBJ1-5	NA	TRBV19	CASSTGTGGGYQPQHF	TGTGCCAGTAGTACTGGGACAGGTGGAGGTTATCAGCCCCAGCATTTT
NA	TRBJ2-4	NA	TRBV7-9	CASSPQGGGPKNIQYF	TGTGCCAGCAGCCCACAAGGTGGGGGCCCCAAAAACATTCAGTACTTC
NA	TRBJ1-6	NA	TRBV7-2	CASSQLAKSATNSPLHF	TGTGCCAGCAGCCAGCTAGCTAAGTCAGCGACAAATTCACCCCTCCACTTT
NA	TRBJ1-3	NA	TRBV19	CASRGTGGNTIYF	TGTGCCAGTAGGGGCACAGGTGGAAACACCATATATTTT
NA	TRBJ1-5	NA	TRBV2	CASAGTAEPQHF	TGTGCCAGCGCCGGGACTGCGGAGCCCCAGCATTTT
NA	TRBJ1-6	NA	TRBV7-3	CASSSQGMGNSPLHF	TGTGCCAGCAGCTCACAGGGTATGGGGAATTCACCCCTCCACTTT
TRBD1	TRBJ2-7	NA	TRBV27	CASRSDRAHEQYF	TGTGCCAGCAGATCCGACAGGGCCCACGAGCAGTACTTC
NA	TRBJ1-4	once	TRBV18	CASSRTGRVGEKLFF	TGTGCCAGCTCACGGACGGGGAGGGTCGGAGAAAAACTGTTTTTT
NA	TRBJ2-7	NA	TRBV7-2	CASSLVGAPYEQYF	TGTGCCAGCAGCTTAGTGGGGGCCCCATACGAGCAGTACTTC
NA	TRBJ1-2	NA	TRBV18	CASSPQGNDKDYGYTF	TGTGCCAGCTCACCACAGGGGAATGACAAGGACTATGGCTACACCTTC
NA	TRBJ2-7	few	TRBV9	CASSDRSSYEQYF	TGTGCCAGCAGCGACAGGAGCTCCTACGAGCAGTACTTC
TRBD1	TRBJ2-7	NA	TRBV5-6	CASSPAGTGDPYEQYF	TGTGCCAGCAGCCCGGCGGGGACAGGGGACCCCTACGAGCAGTACTTC
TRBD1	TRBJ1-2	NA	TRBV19	CASRFHRGLNYGYTF	TGTGCCAGTAGATTCCACAGGGGACTCAACTATGGCTACACCTTC
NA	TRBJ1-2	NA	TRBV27	CASSPSGGGYGYTF	TGTGCCAGCAGCCCATCGGGGGGCGGCTATGGCTACACCTTC
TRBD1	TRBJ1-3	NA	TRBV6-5	CASISGTGGDTIYF	TGTGCCAGCATTTCCGGGACAGGGGGGGACACCATATATTTT
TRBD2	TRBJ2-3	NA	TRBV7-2	CASSLSGGAADTQYF	TGTGCCAGCAGCCTTAGCGGGGGGGCCGCAGATACGCAGTATTTT
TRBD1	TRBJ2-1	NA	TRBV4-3	CASSQLKRRGPYNEQFF	TGCGCCAGCAGCCAACTGAAGAGAAGGGGGCCTTACAATGAGCAGTTCTTC
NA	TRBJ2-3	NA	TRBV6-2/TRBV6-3	CASSSLRLDRTDTQYF	TGTGCCAGCAGTTCCCTCCGACTGGATCGCACAGATACGCAGTATTTT
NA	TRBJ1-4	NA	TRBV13	CASSLEQNEKLFF	TGTGCCAGCAGCTTAGAACAGAATGAAAAACTGTTTTTT
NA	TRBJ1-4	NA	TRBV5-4	CASSVRHRTNEKLFF	TGTGCCAGCAGCGTACGACATCGAACTAATGAAAAACTGTTTTTT
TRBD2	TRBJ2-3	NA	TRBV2	CASSVGLASTDTQYF	TGTGCCAGCAGTGTCGGACTAGCGAGCACAGATACGCAGTATTTT
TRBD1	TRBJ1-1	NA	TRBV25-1	CASSVDRGNTEAFF	TGTGCCAGCAGTGTTGACAGGGGGAACACTGAAGCTTTCTTT